This is a list of T cell receptor beta chains from one sample in a study of shared clonotypes between healthy human individuals. Assay: immunoSEQ multiplex PCR; the TCRdb copy retains only in-frame clones and omits some. The repertoire has roughly 1,000,000 clones, around 78% of them found once; the top ten carry 0.52%. Input material: memory CD4+ T cells from PBMCs. These receptors were taken from a man aged 18 to 30 in good health. Some clones in this sample may be carry-over from other donors' samples. Both conserved end residues are part of each CDR3. Fields, in order: J gene, D gene, V gene, clone size, CDR3 DNA, CDR3 protein. D genes are given only for firm matches. A clone size is listed for some rows: how often the clone was seen (once, few, many), or a class if it is expanded.

TRBJ1-4 | . | TRBV27 | . | TGTGCCAGCAGGCCCACAGGTCCTAATGAAAAACTGTTTTTT | CASRPTGPNEKLFF
TRBJ2-7 | TRBD2 | TRBV4-2 | . | TGTGCCAGCAGCCAAGGGGACTACTACGAGCAGTACTTC | CASSQGDYYEQYF
TRBJ1-2 | TRBD1 | TRBV18 | . | TGTGCCAGCTCACGGGACAGGGAATATGATGGCTACACCTTC | CASSRDREYDGYTF
TRBJ1-3 | . | TRBV25-1 | . | TGTGCCAGCAGTGAATATGGGGTGAAAAGGGCGGGTGGAAACACCATATATTTT | CASSEYGVKRAGGNTIYF
TRBJ1-4 | TRBD1 | TRBV28 | many | TGTGCCAGCAGTCAGCCCGGGACAGGGGGGAAAAAACTGTTTTTT | CASSQPGTGGKKLFF
TRBJ2-7 | . | TRBV25-1 | . | TGTGCCAGCAGTGAGGGGCAGCCCCTCCTACTCGGCTACGAGCAGTACTTC | CASSEGQPLLLGYEQYF
TRBJ2-5 | . | TRBV2 | once | TGTGCCAGCAAGAGGGGGGCGGGACAAGAGACCCAGTACTTC | CASKRGAGQETQYF
TRBJ2-5 | TRBD2 | TRBV7-9 | . | TGTGCCAGCGCGGGGGGGCCACAAGAGACCCAGTACTTC | CASAGGPQETQYF
TRBJ2-1 | . | TRBV15 | . | TGTGCCACCAGCAGAGATACCCTTAGTGATGAGCAGTTCTTC | CATSRDTLSDEQFF
TRBJ2-7 | TRBD1 | TRBV5-1 | . | TGCGCCAGCAGCCCACAGGGGAGTGGAGCCTACGAGCAGTACTTC | CASSPQGSGAYEQYF
TRBJ1-3 | TRBD1 | TRBV6-1 | few | TGTGCCAGCAGGTACGACAGGGACTCTGGAAACACCATATATTTT | CASRYDRDSGNTIYF
TRBJ2-5 | . | TRBV5-1 | . | TGCGCCAGCAGCTTGAAGTCGCAGGACCAAGAGACCCAGTACTTC | CASSLKSQDQETQYF
TRBJ2-1 | TRBD1 | TRBV5-1 | . | TGCGCCAGCAGCCAGGGGGCCCTAGCCTACAATGAGCAGTTCTTC | CASSQGALAYNEQFF
TRBJ1-2 | . | TRBV28 | . | TGTGCCAGCAGTACACAGGGATCGCGGTATGGCTACACCTTC | CASSTQGSRYGYTF
TRBJ2-1 | TRBD2 | TRBV5-4 | . | TGTGCCAGCATGGCTAGCGGAACCTACAATGAGCAGTTCTTC | CASMASGTYNEQFF
TRBJ2-7 | . | TRBV6-1 | . | TGTGCCAGCAGTGCGTACCCGGGACCTACTGTTTACGAGCAGTACTTC | CASSAYPGPTVYEQYF
TRBJ2-1 | . | TRBV5-4 | . | TGTGCCAGCAGCTCAGCCAGGGGGGAAGATTCTGGGTACAATGAGCAGTTCTTC | CASSSARGEDSGYNEQFF
TRBJ2-3 | TRBD1 | TRBV5-1 | . | TGCGCCAGCAGCTCGTCAGGGGGCGGCACAGATACGCAGTATTTT | CASSSSGGGTDTQYF
TRBJ2-5 | . | TRBV5-1 | . | TGCGCCAGCAGCTTCGACGAGACCCAGTACTTC | CASSFDETQYF
TRBJ2-5 | . | TRBV6-5 | . | TGTGCCAGCAGTCCAGAACTAGGGGAGACCCAGTACTTC | CASSPELGETQYF
TRBJ1-4 | . | TRBV7-2 | . | TGTGCCAGCAGCTTAGAGGGAGCAACTAATGAAAAACTGTTTTTT | CASSLEGATNEKLFF
TRBJ2-5 | . | TRBV29-1 | . | TGCAGCGTTGTTCCCCACCAAGAGACCCAGTACTTC | CSVVPHQETQYF
TRBJ1-5 | . | TRBV6-1 | . | TGTGCCAGCAGTGAACAGGCTTGGGTGGGCAATCAGCCCCAGCATTTT | CASSEQAWVGNQPQHF
TRBJ1-5 | TRBD1 | TRBV15 | . | TGTGCCACCAGCAGAGACCCGGACAGGGGGCGCGGATGGCGGCCCCAGCATTTT | CATSRDPDRGRGWRPQHF
TRBJ2-3 | . | TRBV7-8 | . | TGTGCCAGCAGCTTTACGGGGCCAACTTTTAAACACACAGATACGCAGTATTTT | CASSFTGPTFKHTDTQYF
TRBJ1-2 | TRBD1 | TRBV7-8 | . | TGTGCCAGCAGCTTGTGGGACAGCGGGACAGGGGTTGACTACACCTTC | CASSLWDSGTGVDYTF
TRBJ1-4 | TRBD1 | TRBV30 | . | TGTGCCTGGACCTGGACAGGGCGGGGTGGAAAACTGTTTTTT | CAWTWTGRGGKLFF
TRBJ2-4 | . | TRBV6-1 | few | TGTGCCAGCAGTGGACAGAAAAAAAACATTCAGTACTTC | CASSGQKKNIQYF
TRBJ2-1 | . | TRBV5-1 | few | TGCGCCAGCAGTTTGAGGGGTCCCACGCCGGGGAGCTCCTACAATGAGCAGTTCTTC | CASSLRGPTPGSSYNEQFF
TRBJ2-7 | TRBD2 | TRBV15 | . | TGTGCCACCAGCAGATCGCCTCCGGGACTAGCTATCAACGAGCAGTACTTC | CATSRSPPGLAINEQYF
TRBJ1-2 | . | TRBV5-1 | . | TGCGCCAGCAGCTTGGTGCAGAACTATGGCTACACCTTC | CASSLVQNYGYTF
TRBJ2-2 | . | TRBV5-8 | . | TGTGCCAGCAGCCAGACCGGAACCGGGGAGCTGTTTTTT | CASSQTGTGELFF
TRBJ2-3 | . | TRBV10-2 | . | TGCGCCAGCAGCGCATCTTACCAAACCACTGGCACAGATACGCAGTATTTT | CASSASYQTTGTDTQYF
TRBJ2-1 | TRBD2 | TRBV4-1 | . | TGCGCCAGCAGCCCGGGAGGTAGCGGGATCCGTCAGTTCTTC | CASSPGGSGIRQFF
TRBJ1-5 | . | TRBV25-1 | . | TGTGCCAGCAGTGAAGGGCCCGGGGGCAATCAGCCCCAGCATTTT | CASSEGPGGNQPQHF
TRBJ2-7 | . | TRBV7-2 | . | TGTGCCAGCAGCTTAGGGACAGTTTACGAGCAGTACTTC | CASSLGTVYEQYF
TRBJ1-6 | . | TRBV7-9 | . | TGTGCCAGCAGCTCAAGTGGGGGCGAAACACCCCTCCACTTT | CASSSSGGETPLHF